Detailed here is one TCR beta chain. Its antigen is unknown. Profiled with immunoSEQ multiplex PCR; TCRdb holds only in-frame clones, not every one. The sample lists 300,000 to 400,000 clones, about 93% occurring once. Documented time point: blood from clinic visit 5 months post-surgery; TSC patient then seizure free. Before surgery, patients took at least one anti-epileptic drug. Trimming took 2 bases from V and 7 from J, leaving 9 bases between them. CDR3 length: 13 residues. Germline CDR1 reads LGHDT; CDR2 reads YNNKEL (reference sequence). This sample stems from a study of brain T cells in children with intractable seizures. The study's findings and limits: Only CDR3 sequence similarity suggested viral specificity, without known HCMV serostatus.

The source is a boy under two years old with tuberous sclerosis and intractable seizures. The sample in question was peripheral blood, obtained 4 to 5 months after surgery. The V call is TRBV3-1 (or the pseudogene TRBV3-2), the J call TRBJ2-1; the D is unclear. CDR3 bases: TGTGCCAGCAGCCAATCGCCCGGGAATGAGCAGTTCTTC. The encoded protein is CASSQSPGNEQFF.